This T cell receptor beta chain was found in a study of blood T cell repertoires in COVID-19. Study-wide context: Samples of COVID-19 (acute and convalescent) were obtained from the United States, Italy and Spain.

Assay: immunoSEQ multiplex PCR; the TCRdb copy retains only in-frame clones and omits some. The data contain a few hundred thousand clones, around 90% of them singletons. Unmatched junction bases numbered 4, after V lost 4 bases and J lost 7 bases. The CDR3 totals 13 residues. In germline, CDR1 is MNHEY, CDR2 SVGAGI. The specimen sequenced was peripheral blood. V usage is TRBV6-5 and J usage is TRBJ1-2; 9 nucleotides line up with TRBD1. The sequence came from an older woman with COVID-19, enrolled during active disease. The CDR3 DNA is TGTGCCAGCAGTTCCGGGACAGGGTTTGGCTACACCTTC. This translates into CASSSGTGFGYTF.